This T cell receptor (beta chain) comes out of a study of cytomegalovirus exposure and HLA in healthy donors. Concerning this clone itself: What it binds is not known.

Primers for the PCR totalled 60 Vbeta and 13 Jbeta. The protocol was immunoSEQ multiplex PCR, while the TCRdb copy is restricted to in-frame clones and leaves out a portion. The sample shows under 200,000 clones, around 79% of them seen only once. The germline V gene has CDR1 MNHEY and CDR2 SMNVEV (reference sequence). V lost 6 bases and J 0 bases, leaving 12 bases between the germline ends. The CDR3 spans 16 residues. Study-wide points: It emerged from a later analysis that several of the most significant clusters appeared to be linked to common viral pathogens. Most TCR sequences were seen very rarely across donors, but some public TCRs occurred in many.

Donors showed nominal health when sampled, although they likely had unrecorded immune exposures. This TCR was recovered from a woman in her 40s in good health and CMV-seronegative. The rearrangement uses TRBV27 and TRBJ1-6; the D is unclear. The sample comprised PBMCs. The chain's CDR3 is CASRGQELSYNSPLHF. CDR3 nucleotide sequence: TGTGCCAGCAGGGGTCAGGAACTCTCCTATAATTCACCCCTCCACTTT.